Below, 30 T cell receptor beta chains from the same sample are listed, as sequenced in a study of Graves' ophthalmopathy and Graves' hyperthyroidism. RNA transcripts were the template, and TCR beta CDR3 regions were amplified from them. RT-PCR with HTBI primers came first, then second-round multiplex PCR. Using its own MiXCR run on the multiplex PCR reads, TCRdb lists one record per CDR3 protein. Of about 480,000 distinct CDR3 sequences listed, around 15% are singletons. Specimen: blood. The source of these receptors is a woman under 40 with Graves' ophthalmopathy.

This clonotype has at least ten counts. The gene calls are TRBV24-1 and TRBJ1-5; D is perhaps TRBD1 (5 bases). V lost 1 base and J lost 3, with 9 bases in between. The CDR3 covers 15 residues. CDR1 and CDR2 from the germline V gene are KGHDR and SFDVKD. The CDR3 here is CATSDFSRVNQPQHF. DNA for the CDR3: TGTGCCACCAGTGATTTTTCCAGGGTCAATCAGCCCCAGCATTTT.

This clonotype showed up many times. The V and J genes are TRBV12-3 or TRBV12-4 and TRBJ2-7; D remains unclear. The CDR3 contains 13 residues. Trimming removed 2 bases at V and 0 bases at J, with 5 bases between. CDR3 in amino acids: CASSLRSSYEQYF. The CDR3 bases are TGTGCCAGCAGTTTACGAAGCTCCTACGAGCAGTACTTC.

In this sample, this clonotype turned up many times. This chain links TRBV30 with TRBJ2-5; 14 nucleotides align to TRBD2. The CDR3 covers 16 residues. Germline CDR1 GTSNPN, CDR2 SVGIG (reference sequence). J gave up 1 base and V 4 bases, and 5 bases lay outside the gene matches. The CDR3 protein is CAWKPGLAGVQETQYF. The CDR3 nucleotides read TGTGCCTGGAAACCGGGACTAGCGGGGGTCCAAGAGACCCAGTACTTC.

This clonotype was seen a handful of times. V is TRBV14 and J is TRBJ2-4; the D is unclear. V lost 0 bases and J lost 13, with 10 bases in between. The CDR3 sequence is 12 residues long. Germline loops: CDR1 SGHDN, CDR2 FVKESK. CDR3 amino acids: CASSQDWHRQYF. The CDR3 nucleotides are TGTGCCAGCAGCCAAGATTGGCACAGACAGTACTTC. The full variable domain, completed using reference TRBV14 and TRBJ2-4, is EAGVTQFPSHSVIEKGQTVTLRCDPISGHDNLYWYRRVMGKEIKFLLHFVKESKQDESGMPNNRFLAERTGGTYSTLKVQPAELEDSGVYFCASSQDWHRQYFGAGTRLSVL.

Concerning this clonotype itself: A much larger clone differs from this one at a single base, so this may be a read error. In this CDR3 the conserved last residue, phenylalanine or tryptophan, is missing, so a read error is likely. V gene TRBV9 combines with J gene TRBJ2-7, with no clear D. Germline loops: CDR1 SGDLS, CDR2 YYNGEE. Trimming left V 4 bases short and J 5 bases short, with 13 bases between. The length of the CDR3 is 13 residues. CDR3 in amino acids: CASSSLGLHEQYY. In DNA, the CDR3 is TGTGCCAGCAGCTCCCTGGGCCTCCACGAGCAGTACTAC.

This sequence joins TRBV6-1 and TRBJ2-5, with 7 positions matching TRBD2. The germline gives CDR1 MNHNS, CDR2 SASEGT. J gave up 5 bases and V 7 bases, and 7 bases lay outside the gene matches. This CDR3 contains 13 residues. DNA of the CDR3: TGTGCCAGCACCCCCAACGGGGGGGAGACCCAGTACTTC. It encodes CASTPNGGETQYF.

V gene TRBV28 combines with J gene TRBJ1-1, with D perhaps TRBD1 (6 bases). The V end lost 10 bases, the J end lost 4 bases, and 19 bases lay between the germline ends. Germline CDR1 and CDR2: MDHEN and SYDVKM. This CDR3 contains 14 residues. The CDR3 loop is CATHQQGWGTEAFF. The CDR3 nucleotides read TGTGCCACCCACCAACAGGGCTGGGGCACTGAAGCTTTCTTT.

This clonotype was detected many times. CDR3 nucleotide sequence: TGTGCCAGCAGACGGGACAGAGCCCCTACGAACACTGAAGCTTTCTTT. As protein: CASRRDRAPTNTEAFF. This chain links TRBV6-5 with TRBJ1-1; 7 nucleotides line up with TRBD1. This CDR3 contains 16 residues. The trim removed 6 bases at V and 1 base at J, leaving 11 bases unmatched. From germline, CDR1 is MNHEY and CDR2 SVGAGI.

This clonotype came up many times. The rearrangement links TRBV29-1 to TRBJ2-7; 8 positions match TRBD1. V gave up 4 bases and J gave up 6 bases; unmatched junction bases: 8. The CDR3 sequence is 13 residues long. The germline V gene has CDR1 SQVTM and CDR2 ANQGSEA. The CDR3 is CSVVGQGAFEQYF. Here the CDR3 DNA reads TGCAGCGTTGTGGGTCAGGGGGCTTTCGAGCAGTACTTC.

This clonotype was seen at least ten times. The CDR3 DNA follows: TGTGCCATCAGTGGACAGGGGGCGGTTGAGACCCAGTACTTC. Translated: CAISGQGAVETQYF. The rearrangement links TRBV10-3 to TRBJ2-5; 10 bases line up with TRBD1. With V trimmed by 4 bases and J by 5 bases, 4 bases remained unmatched. The CDR3 totals 14 residues. Germline CDR1 is ENHRY and CDR2 is SYGVKD.

This clonotype has at least ten counts. This sequence joins TRBV29-1 and TRBJ1-1, with D hard to call. Germline CDR1 reads SQVTM; CDR2 reads ANQGSEA. The CDR3 sequence is 10 residues long. The ends were cut back, 7 bases at V and 6 bases at J, with 9 bases in the middle. For the CDR3, the DNA is TGCAGCGACGGACGGGCTGAAGCTTTCTTT. Translating it yields CSDGRAEAFF.

The genes are TRBV24-1 and TRBJ2-5, with 13 bases aligning to TRBD2. V trimming: 3 bases; J trimming: 2 bases; junction bases outside the gene matches: 2. CDR1 is KGHDR, CDR2 SFDVKD, per germline. This CDR3 region has 16 residues. CDR3 in DNA: TGTGCCACCAGTGATCTGACTAGCGGGGGGCAAGAGACCCAGTACTTC. It is translated as CATSDLTSGGQETQYF.

The rearrangement links TRBV20-1 to TRBJ2-5; perhaps TRBD1 as D (5 bases). The V and J ends lost 0 bases and 2 bases respectively, with 13 bases between them. This CDR3 spans 15 amino acids. Germline V gives CDR1 DFQATT, CDR2 SNEGSKA (reference sequence). The CDR3 DNA follows: TGCAGTGCTAGAGAGGGATCACGACAGCAAGAGACCCAGTACTTC. Translated: CSAREGSRQQETQYF.

To note about this clonotype: A read error may explain this, as a much larger clone is one base away. This chain connects TRBV4-2 to TRBJ1-1; unclear D gene. The CDR3 sequence is 16 residues long. V lost 4 bases and J lost 3, with 18 bases in between. Looked up from germline, CDR1 is LGHNA and CDR2 is YNFKEQ. The CDR3 here is CASSLTKGGGHTEAFF. The DNA of the CDR3 is TGTGCCAGCAGCCTAACGAAGGGCGGTGGGCACACTGAAGCTTTCTTT.

The table lists this clonotype with many counts. The chain carries TRBV28 and TRBJ2-7; the D gene could be TRBD1 or TRBD2 (5 bases each). CDR1 and CDR2 from the germline V gene are MDHEN and SYDVKM. CDR3 length: 14 residues. Trimming took off 1 base at V and 7 bases at J, with 14 bases between the two ends. CDR3 loop: CASSLLSGDGEQYF. The CDR3 bases are TGTGCCAGCAGTTTATTGTCCGGGGACGGGGAGCAGTACTTC.

In this sample, this clonotype turned up many times. The V call is TRBV11-3, the J call TRBJ2-7; D may be TRBD1 (6 bases). In germline, CDR1 is SGHNT, CDR2 YENEEA. This CDR3 region has 15 residues. V shed 5 bases and J shed 6 bases, with 20 bases lying between them. The CDR3 bases are TGTGCCAGCAGCCAATCGGACCCACAGGGCGTCGAGCAGTACTTC. It yields the protein CASSQSDPQGVEQYF.

At least ten counts were recorded for this clonotype. This chain uses TRBV5-1 with TRBJ1-1; TRBD1 is a possible D gene (6 bases). From germline, CDR1 is SGHRS and CDR2 YFSETQ. The CDR3 has 15 residues. The ends were cut back, 0 bases at V and 2 bases at J, with 11 bases in the middle. CDR3 region: CASSLEGGANTEAFF. The CDR3 DNA sequence: TGCGCCAGCAGCTTGGAGGGGGGCGCAAACACTGAAGCTTTCTTT.

This clonotype has a count of ten or more. The chain couples TRBV11-2 to TRBJ1-2; D not resolved. The CDR3 totals 12 residues. The V gene's germline CDR1 is SGHAT and CDR2 FQNNGV. The V end lost 6 bases, the J end lost 4 bases, and 9 bases lay between the germline ends. The CDR3 protein is CASSFEGYGYTF. The CDR3 DNA is TGTGCCAGCAGTTTCGAGGGCTATGGCTACACCTTC.

This clonotype was seen repeatedly, ten times or more. The V call is TRBV3-1, the J call TRBJ1-1, with TRBD1 identical over 7 bases. There are 16 residues in the CDR3. After removal of 3 bases from V and 0 bases from J, the junction contained 7 bases not matched to a gene. Germline values: CDR1 LGHDT, CDR2 YNNKEL (reference sequence). CDR3 DNA sequence: TGTGCCAGCAGCCATCGGGACAGAGACATGAACACTGAAGCTTTCTTT. It yields the protein CASSHRDRDMNTEAFF.

This clonotype has at least ten counts. V and J are TRBV30 and TRBJ1-2; D not certain. Trimming stripped 0 bases from V and 2 bases from J, with 13 bases between. CDR3 length equals 15 residues. CDR1 and CDR2 (germline): GTSNPN, SVGIG (reference sequence). CDR3 nucleotides: TGTGCCTGGAGTGTAGGGCAGAAGCAGAACTATGGCTACACCTTC. Its translation: CAWSVGQKQNYGYTF.

This clonotype was observed a handful of times. The chain has TRBV30 and TRBJ1-5; no definite D call. Germline V gene sequence: CDR1 GTSNPN, CDR2 SVGIG (reference sequence). The CDR3 loop spans 15 amino acids. The germline V and J ends were trimmed by 1 base and 3 bases, with 13 bases remaining between them. The CDR3 loop is CAWSGSRVYNQPQHF. Here the CDR3 DNA reads TGTGCCTGGAGTGGTTCAAGGGTTTACAATCAGCCCCAGCATTTT.

This clonotype occurred many times. The V and J genes are TRBV20-1 and TRBJ2-5, with D possibly matching TRBD2 (7 bases). Germline V gene lookup returns CDR1 DFQATT and CDR2 SNEGSKA (reference sequence). The CDR3 length is 14 residues. Trimming stripped 2 bases from V and 4 bases from J, with 14 bases between. CDR3 sequence reads: CSARIVGGAETQYF. CDR3 in DNA: TGCAGTGCTAGAATAGTGGGGGGGGCAGAGACCCAGTACTTC.

V gene TRBV3-1 combines with J gene TRBJ1-1; maybe TRBD1 (5 bases). Between the trimmed V and J ends, which lost 3 bases and 7 bases, there was a span of 15 bases. Per germline, CDR1 LGHDT and CDR2 YNNKEL (reference sequence). The CDR3 consists of 14 residues. This CDR3 reads CASSHLEQEGEAFF. The CDR3, as DNA: TGTGCCAGCAGCCATCTCGAACAGGAGGGTGAAGCTTTCTTT.

In this sample, this clonotype turned up many times. The rearrangement links TRBV13 to TRBJ2-5, with 7 bases that match TRBD1. Germline V gene sequence: CDR1 PRHDT, CDR2 FYEKMQ (reference sequence). The V and J ends lost 10 bases and 5 bases, in that order; junction bases with no gene match: 13. The CDR3 is 14 residues long. The CDR3 reads CATRTQGDVETQYF. The CDR3 DNA sequence: TGTGCCACGCGAACGCAGGGGGATGTGGAGACCCAGTACTTC.

This clonotype appeared many times. The chain links TRBV4-1 to TRBJ1-1; D unresolved. CDR3 length equals 13 residues. Deletions cut 0 bases from V and 1 base from J, with 3 bases between. From germline, CDR1 is MGHRA and CDR2 YSYEKL. CDR3 protein: CASSQDKNTEAFF. DNA of the CDR3: TGCGCCAGCAGCCAAGATAAGAACACTGAAGCTTTCTTT.

This clonotype was recorded many times. The chain has TRBV20-1 and TRBJ1-2; D unclear. V lost 8 bases and J lost 6, with 25 bases in between. Germline CDR1 reads DFQATT; CDR2 reads SNEGSKA (reference sequence). This CDR3 has 15 residues. The CDR3 DNA follows: TGCAGTTCCACCCCGAAATGGCAGATAGGGAATGGCTACACCTTC. This codes for CSSTPKWQIGNGYTF.

The V call is TRBV7-2, the J call TRBJ1-6, with D possibly TRBD1 on 5 matching bases. Germline assignment: CDR1 SGHTA and CDR2 FQGNSA. The CDR3 contains 15 residues. V was pared by 3 bases and J by 5 bases, with 11 bases between. The DNA for the CDR3 is TGTGCCAGCAGCTTGGCTTCAGGGAATAATTCACCCCTCCACTTT. It yields the protein CASSLASGNNSPLHF.

This clonotype occurred many times. The rearrangement uses TRBV12-3 or TRBV12-4 and TRBJ2-7; possible D gene TRBD2, 5 bases. Between the trimmed V and J ends, which lost 7 bases and 1 base, there was a span of 14 bases. CDR3 length: 14 amino acids. The CDR3 DNA reads TGTGCCAGCAACCCCTCCGGGATGTCCTACGAGCAGTACTTC. Its protein product is CASNPSGMSYEQYF.

The table lists this clonotype with many counts. The chain carries TRBV3-1 and TRBJ1-1; D remains ambiguous. Germline V lookup: CDR1 LGHDT, CDR2 YNNKEL (reference sequence). Trimming took 2 bases from V and 8 from J, leaving 9 bases between them. The CDR3 loop spans 12 amino acids. This CDR3 reads CASSQMLQEAFF. CDR3 coding DNA: TGTGCCAGCAGCCAAATGCTACAGGAAGCTTTCTTT. The complete variable domain, with remaining parts taken from reference TRBV3-1 and TRBJ1-1, reads DTAVSQTPKYLVTQMGNDKSIKCEQNLGHDTMYWYKQDSKKFLKIMFSYNNKELIINETVPNRFSPKSPDKAHLNLHINSLELGDSAVYFCASSQMLQEAFFGQGTRLTVV.

This clonotype was seen repeatedly, ten times or more. The chain links TRBV12-3 or TRBV12-4 to TRBJ1-2, with TRBD1 matching 9 bases. This CDR3 spans 16 amino acids. Trimming removed 2 bases from V and 0 bases from J; junction bases left unmatched: 4. The CDR3 sequence: CASSLRGTGSNYGYTF. The CDR3 nucleotides read TGTGCCAGCAGTTTAAGGGGGACAGGGTCTAACTATGGCTACACCTTC.